The source of this T cell receptor (beta chain) is a study of blood T cell repertoires in COVID-19. As for the study in general: Some COVID-19 samples were acute and others convalescent; all came from the United States, Italy and Spain.

Germline CDR1 MDHEN, CDR2 SYDVKM. The CDR3 totals 14 residues. The ends were cut back, 5 bases at V and 4 bases at J, with 9 bases in the middle. Repertoires were generated with immunoSEQ multiplex PCR, while TCRdb's copy carries only in-frame clones and drops some. Here the sample spans more than 95,000 clones, around 81% being singletons. A Seattle source enrolled patients during active infection and followed them longitudinally. Sequenced sample: peripheral blood. This rearrangement joins TRBV28 to TRBJ2-6; D unresolved. This TCR derives from a young man with COVID-19, enrolled during active disease. This chain's CDR3 is CASSEASGANVLTF. DNA for the CDR3: TGTGCCAGCAGTGAGGCTTCGGGGGCCAACGTCCTGACTTTC.